Below, one TCR beta chain is given with its context. CDR3 size: 14 residues. The germline CDR1 and CDR2 sequences are SQVTM and ANQGSEA. The ends were cut back, 5 bases at V and 3 bases at J, with 16 bases in the middle. Use of 60 Vbeta and 13 Jbeta primers characterized the PCR. The method was immunoSEQ multiplex PCR; TCRdb's version includes in-frame clones alone and lacks a portion of them. This table holds about 230,000 clones, almost 85% found once. This entry comes from a study of cytomegalovirus exposure and HLA in healthy donors. The TCR sequence derives from a woman aged 40 to 50 in good health and CMV-seronegative. Sequencing input: PBMCs. The chain carries TRBV29-1 and TRBJ1-1; maybe TRBD1 (6 bases). The CDR3, as DNA: TGCAGCGTTAACAGGGTCAGCGTGGACACTGAAGCTTTCTTT. It translates to CSVNRVSVDTEAFF.